This is a list of T cell receptor beta chains from one sample in a study of T cell responses to AZD1222 COVID-19 vaccine. Assay used: immunoSEQ multiplex PCR; TCRdb lists only in-frame clones, some missing. The table shows some 180,000 clones, with roughly 92% occurring only once. This sample comprised peripheral blood, obtained 28 days after the second AZD1222 dose. The source of these receptors is an adult who received the AZD1222 COVID-19 vaccine. Both conserved end residues are part of each CDR3. The order of the fields is D gene, J gene, V gene, clone size, CDR3 protein, CDR3 DNA. D genes are given only for firm matches. Size is stated for part of the rows, as once, few or many counts, or as a class when the clone is expanded.

NA,TRBJ1-1,TRBV6-5,NA,CASSAGTEAFF,TGTGCCAGTTCGGCGGGCACTGAAGCTTTCTTT
NA,TRBJ1-5,TRBV7-3,NA,CASSPPGNLGDRGNQPQHF,TGTGCCAGCAGCCCCCCCGGAAATTTGGGGGATAGGGGCAATCAGCCCCAGCATTTT
NA,TRBJ1-5,TRBV28,few,CASKIERRDRNQPQHF,TGTGCCAGCAAAATCGAGCGACGAGATCGCAATCAGCCCCAGCATTTT
NA,TRBJ2-5,TRBV9,NA,CASSTGPKETQYF,TGTGCCAGCAGCACGGGACCAAAAGAGACCCAGTACTTC
NA,TRBJ1-2,TRBV6-5,NA,CASSYGTGSRVYGYTF,TGTGCCAGCAGTTACGGAACAGGGAGCAGAGTCTATGGCTACACCTTC
NA,TRBJ2-5,TRBV12-5,NA,CASGLVALGTQYF,TGTGCTAGTGGTTTGGTGGCCCTGGGGACCCAGTACTTC
NA,TRBJ1-1,TRBV6-1,NA,CASSEQGPAKAFF,TGTGCCAGCAGTGAGCAGGGACCTGCGAAAGCTTTCTTT
NA,TRBJ2-2,TRBV3-1/TRBV3-2,NA,CASSQGAVSTGELFF,TGTGCCAGCAGCCAAGGGGCAGTTTCTACCGGGGAGCTGTTTTTT
NA,TRBJ2-2,TRBV19,NA,CASSLAAGELFF,TGTGCCAGTAGTTTGGCAGCCGGGGAGCTGTTTTTT
TRBD2,TRBJ2-1,TRBV7-2,NA,CASSQLAGGNEQFF,TGTGCCAGCAGCCAACTAGCGGGTGGGAATGAGCAGTTCTTC
NA,TRBJ1-2,TRBV3-1/TRBV3-2,NA,CASSPRGNLFHGYTF,TGTGCCAGCAGCCCGCGCGGTAACCTTTTTCACGGCTACACCTTC
NA,TRBJ1-5,TRBV24-1,many,CATSGAQPYNQPQHF,TGTGCCACCAGTGGGGCACAGCCGTACAATCAGCCCCAGCATTTT
TRBD1,TRBJ1-5,TRBV6-5,NA,CATTGTGNQPQHF,TGTGCCACCACCGGGACAGGGAATCAGCCCCAGCATTTT